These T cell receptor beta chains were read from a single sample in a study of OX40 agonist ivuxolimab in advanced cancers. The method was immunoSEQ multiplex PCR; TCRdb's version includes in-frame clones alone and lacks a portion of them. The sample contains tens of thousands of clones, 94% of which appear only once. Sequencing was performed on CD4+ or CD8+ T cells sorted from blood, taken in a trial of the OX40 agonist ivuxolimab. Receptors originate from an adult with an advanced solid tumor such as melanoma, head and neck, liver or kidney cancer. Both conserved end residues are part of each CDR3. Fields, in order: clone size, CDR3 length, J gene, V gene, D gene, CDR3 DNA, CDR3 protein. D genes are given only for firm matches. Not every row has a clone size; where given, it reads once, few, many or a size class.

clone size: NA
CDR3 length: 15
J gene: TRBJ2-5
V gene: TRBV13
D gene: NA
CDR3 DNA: TGTGCCAGCAGCTTCCAGGGGGGGGGCCAAGAGACCCAGTACTTC
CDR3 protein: CASSFQGGGQETQYF

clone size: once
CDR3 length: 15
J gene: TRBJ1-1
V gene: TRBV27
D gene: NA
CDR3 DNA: TGTGCCACCCGAGGGAGACAGCTCTCGGACACTGAAGCTTTCTTT
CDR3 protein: CATRGRQLSDTEAFF

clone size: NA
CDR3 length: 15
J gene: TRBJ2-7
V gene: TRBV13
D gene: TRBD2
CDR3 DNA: TGTGCCAGCTTACCCAGCACTAGCGGGAGAGGCGAGCAGTACTTC
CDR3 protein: CASLPSTSGRGEQYF

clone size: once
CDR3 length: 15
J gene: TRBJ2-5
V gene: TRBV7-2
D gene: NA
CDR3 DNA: TGTGCCAGCAGCCTCGGGACTGGGGACCAAGAGACCCAGTACTTC
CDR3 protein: CASSLGTGDQETQYF

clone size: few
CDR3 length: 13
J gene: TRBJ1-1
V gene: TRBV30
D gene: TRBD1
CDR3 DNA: TGTGCCTGGAGTGTGGACAGGGGCGACGGAGCTTTCTTT
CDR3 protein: CAWSVDRGDGAFF

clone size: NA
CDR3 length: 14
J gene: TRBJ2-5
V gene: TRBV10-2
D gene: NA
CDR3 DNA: TGCGCCAGCAGCAGTGGGGGTGTTGAAGAGACCCAGTACTTC
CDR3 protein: CASSSGGVEETQYF

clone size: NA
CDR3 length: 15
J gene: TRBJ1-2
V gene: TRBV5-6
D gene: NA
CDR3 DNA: TGTGCCAGCCAGCTGACTGGGAGCGGCTACTATGGCTACACCTTC
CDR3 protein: CASQLTGSGYYGYTF

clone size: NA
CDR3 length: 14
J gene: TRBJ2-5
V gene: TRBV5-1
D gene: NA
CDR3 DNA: TGCGCCAGCAGAACGACAGGAATGGAAGAGACCCAGTACTTC
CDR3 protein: CASRTTGMEETQYF

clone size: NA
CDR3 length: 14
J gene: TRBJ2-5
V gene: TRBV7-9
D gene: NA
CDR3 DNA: TGTGCCAGCAGCCCCTCAGGGGGAGGGAAGACCCAGTACTTC
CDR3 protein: CASSPSGGGKTQYF

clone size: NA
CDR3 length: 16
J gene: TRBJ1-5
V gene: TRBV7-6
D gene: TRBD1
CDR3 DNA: TGTGCCAGCGTCCCACCGACAGGGGTCATCGAGCAGCCCCAGCATTTT
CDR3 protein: CASVPPTGVIEQPQHF

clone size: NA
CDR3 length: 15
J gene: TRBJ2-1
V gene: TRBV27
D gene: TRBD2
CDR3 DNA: TGTGCCAGTGGGGCCGGGACTAGCGGGATGTATGAGCAGTTCTTC
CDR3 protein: CASGAGTSGMYEQFF

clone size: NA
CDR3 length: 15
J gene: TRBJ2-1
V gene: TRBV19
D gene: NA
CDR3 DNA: TGTGCCAGTAGTATTCTGACAGGATCGGGCAATGAGCAGTTCTTC
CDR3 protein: CASSILTGSGNEQFF

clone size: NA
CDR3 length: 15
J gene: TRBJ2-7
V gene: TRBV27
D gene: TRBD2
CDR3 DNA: TGTGCCAGGGGGGGAACCGGGACTAGTATCTACGAGCAGTACTTC
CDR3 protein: CARGGTGTSIYEQYF

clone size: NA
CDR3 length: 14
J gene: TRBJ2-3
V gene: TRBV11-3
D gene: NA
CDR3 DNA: TGTGCCAGCAGCTTAGTAGGGGGTCATGATACGCAGTATTTT
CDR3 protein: CASSLVGGHDTQYF

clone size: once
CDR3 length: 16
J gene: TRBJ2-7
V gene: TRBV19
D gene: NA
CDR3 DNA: TGTGCCAGTAGTATAGATCGTGGACCACCCTCCTACGAGCAGTACTTC
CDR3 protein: CASSIDRGPPSYEQYF

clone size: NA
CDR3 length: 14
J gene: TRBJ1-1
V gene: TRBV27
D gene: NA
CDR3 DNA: TGTGCCAGCAGTTTATCTCAGGGATACACTGAAGCTTTCTTT
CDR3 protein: CASSLSQGYTEAFF

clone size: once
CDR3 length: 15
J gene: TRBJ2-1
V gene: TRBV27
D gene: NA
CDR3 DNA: TGTGCCAGCAGTTTGGGGGACTTTCCCTACAATGAGCAGTTCTTC
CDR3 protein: CASSLGDFPYNEQFF

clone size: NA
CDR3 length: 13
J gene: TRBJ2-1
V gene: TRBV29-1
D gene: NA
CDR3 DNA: TGCAGCGTTGGGGTTGCTAGCGACAATGAGCAGTTCTTC
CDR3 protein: CSVGVASDNEQFF

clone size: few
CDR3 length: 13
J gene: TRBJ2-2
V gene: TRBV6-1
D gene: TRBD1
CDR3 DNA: TGTGCCAGCCCGACAGGGGGAACCGGGGAGCTGTTTTTT
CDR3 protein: CASPTGGTGELFF

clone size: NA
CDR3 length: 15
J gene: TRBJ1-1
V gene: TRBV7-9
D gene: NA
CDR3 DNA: TGTGCCAGCACCCCGCCCCATCGGGGAGACACTGAAGCTTTCTTT
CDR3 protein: CASTPPHRGDTEAFF

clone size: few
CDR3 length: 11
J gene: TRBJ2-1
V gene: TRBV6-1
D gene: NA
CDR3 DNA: TGTGCCACCGACAGGTTCGCCGAGCAGTTCTTC
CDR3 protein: CATDRFAEQFF

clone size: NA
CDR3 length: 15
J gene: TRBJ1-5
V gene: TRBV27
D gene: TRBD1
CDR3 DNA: TGTGCCAGCAGCCTCGGGACAGGGGGCTCGCAGCCCCAGCATTTT
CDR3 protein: CASSLGTGGSQPQHF

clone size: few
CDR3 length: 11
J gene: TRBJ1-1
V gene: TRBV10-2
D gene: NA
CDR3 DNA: TGCGCCAGCACGGCGGCGACTGAAGCTTTCTTT
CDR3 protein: CASTAATEAFF

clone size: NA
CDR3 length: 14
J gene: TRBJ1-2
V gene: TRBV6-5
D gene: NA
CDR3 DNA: TGTGCCAGCAGTTACAGGACGGGCCCCTATGGCTACACCTTC
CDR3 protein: CASSYRTGPYGYTF

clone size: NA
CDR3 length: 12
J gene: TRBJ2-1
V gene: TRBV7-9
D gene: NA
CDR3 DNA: TGTGCCAGCAGCTTAGGCTACAATGAGCAGTTCTTC
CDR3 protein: CASSLGYNEQFF

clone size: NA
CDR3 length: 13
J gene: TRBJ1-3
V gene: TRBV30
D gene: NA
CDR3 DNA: TGTGCCTGGACCTCGGGAGGGCCGGACACCATATATTTT
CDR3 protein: CAWTSGGPDTIYF

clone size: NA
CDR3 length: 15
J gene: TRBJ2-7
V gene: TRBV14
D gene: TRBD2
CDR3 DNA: TGTGCCAGCAGCCCCGGACTAGGCCCAGGCGTAGAGCAGTACTTC
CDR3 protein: CASSPGLGPGVEQYF

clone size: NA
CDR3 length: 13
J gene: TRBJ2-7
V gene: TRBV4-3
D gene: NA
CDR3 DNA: TGCGCCAGCAGCCCGGGACTCTCCTACGAGCAGTACTTC
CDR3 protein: CASSPGLSYEQYF

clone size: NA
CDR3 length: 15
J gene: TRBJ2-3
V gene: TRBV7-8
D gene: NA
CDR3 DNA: TGTGCCAGCAGCTTAGAACCGAGACTCTCAGATACGCAGTATTTT
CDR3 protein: CASSLEPRLSDTQYF

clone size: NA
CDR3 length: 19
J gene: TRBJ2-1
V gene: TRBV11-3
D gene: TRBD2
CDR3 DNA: TGTGCCAGCAGCTTAGTTGGGACTAGCGGGAGGAACAACTACAATGAGCAGTTCTTC
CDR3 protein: CASSLVGTSGRNNYNEQFF

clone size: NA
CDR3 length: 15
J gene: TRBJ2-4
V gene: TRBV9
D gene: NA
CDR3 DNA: TGTGCCAGCAGCGTAGGGGAACACGATGGGAACATTCAGTACTTC
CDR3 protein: CASSVGEHDGNIQYF

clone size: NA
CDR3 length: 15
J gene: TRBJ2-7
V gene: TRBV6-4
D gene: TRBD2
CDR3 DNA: TGTGCCAGCAGTGATGAGGCGGGAGGGCCCAACGAGCAGTACTTC
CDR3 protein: CASSDEAGGPNEQYF

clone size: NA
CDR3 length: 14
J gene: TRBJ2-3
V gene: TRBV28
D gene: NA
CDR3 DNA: TGTGCCAGCAGTTTAAGGAGGGCCAGCGATACGCAGTATTTT
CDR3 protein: CASSLRRASDTQYF

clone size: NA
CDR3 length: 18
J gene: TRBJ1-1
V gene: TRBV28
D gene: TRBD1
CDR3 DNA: TGTGCCAGCAGTTCCTTAAAGCGGACAGGGGGCCGGGGAACTGAAGCTTTCTTT
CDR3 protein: CASSSLKRTGGRGTEAFF

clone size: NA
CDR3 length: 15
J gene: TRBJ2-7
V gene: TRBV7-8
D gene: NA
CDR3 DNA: TGTGCCAGCAGCTTAGAACGGATAGGACCCTACGAGCAGTACTTC
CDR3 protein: CASSLERIGPYEQYF

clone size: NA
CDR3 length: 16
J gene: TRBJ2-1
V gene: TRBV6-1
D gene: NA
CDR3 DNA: TGTGCCAGCAGTGAGGCCGATTTCAGCTCCTACAATGAGCAGTTCTTC
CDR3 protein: CASSEADFSSYNEQFF

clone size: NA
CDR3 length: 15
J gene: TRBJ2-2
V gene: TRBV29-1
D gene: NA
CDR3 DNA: TGCAGCGTTGTAGATGGGACACTTAACACCGGGGAGCTGTTTTTT
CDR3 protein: CSVVDGTLNTGELFF

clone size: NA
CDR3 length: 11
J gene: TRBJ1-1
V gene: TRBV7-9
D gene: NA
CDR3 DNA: TGTGCCAGCAGCTTAACCACTGAAGCTTTCTTT
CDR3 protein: CASSLTTEAFF

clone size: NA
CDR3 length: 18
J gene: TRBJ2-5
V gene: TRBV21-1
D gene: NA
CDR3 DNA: TGTGCCAGCAGCAACGGACAGGGGGCCCTCCCTCGCTGCAAGACCCAGTACTTC
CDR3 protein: CASSNGQGALPRCKTQYF

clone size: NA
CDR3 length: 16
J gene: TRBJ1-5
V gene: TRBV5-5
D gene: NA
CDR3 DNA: TGTGCCAGCAGCTTGTGGTCGGGGATTGGCGAACAGCCCCAGCATTTT
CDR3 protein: CASSLWSGIGEQPQHF

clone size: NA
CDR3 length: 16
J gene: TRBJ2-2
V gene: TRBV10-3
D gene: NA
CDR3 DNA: TGTGCCATCACCCCAAGGGAGGTTACGAACACCGGGGAGCTGTTTTTT
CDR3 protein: CAITPREVTNTGELFF

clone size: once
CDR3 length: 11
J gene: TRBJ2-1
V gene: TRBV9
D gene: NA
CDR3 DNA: TGTGCCAGCAGCGTAGGGGATGAGCAGTTCTTC
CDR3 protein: CASSVGDEQFF

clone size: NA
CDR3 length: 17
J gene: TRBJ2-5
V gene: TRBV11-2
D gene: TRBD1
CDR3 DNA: TGTGCCAGCAGCTTGGGACAGGGGGCCGCTCACCAAGAGACCCAGTACTTC
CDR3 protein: CASSLGQGAAHQETQYF

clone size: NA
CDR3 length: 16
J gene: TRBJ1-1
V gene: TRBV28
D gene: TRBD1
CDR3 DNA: TGTGCCAGCAGTTTAGGAGGGGGCGGATCGCACACTGAAGCTTTCTTT
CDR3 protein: CASSLGGGGSHTEAFF

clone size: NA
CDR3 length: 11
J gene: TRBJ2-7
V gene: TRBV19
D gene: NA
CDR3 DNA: TGTGCCAGTAGTATAGGCCACGAGCAGTACTTC
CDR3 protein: CASSIGHEQYF

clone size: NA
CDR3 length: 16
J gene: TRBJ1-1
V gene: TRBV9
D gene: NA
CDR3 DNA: TGTGCCAGCAGCGTAGTTCGGGGGGCAATAAACACTGAAGCTTTCTTT
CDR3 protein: CASSVVRGAINTEAFF